This TCR beta chain is from a study of blood T cell repertoires in COVID-19. Overall study: Both acute and convalescent COVID-19 samples were obtained from the United States, Italy and Spain.

The CDR3 sequence is 14 residues long. V trimming: 6 bases; J trimming: 11 bases; junction bases outside the gene matches: 15. CDR1 and CDR2 from the germline V gene are MDHEN and SYDVKM. Those enrolled, adults aged roughly 18 to 95 years, came from roughly 23 US areas. The authors' processing: Counts of nucleated cells, estimated from reference gene primer amplification, were obtained. Clones were sequenced by immunoSEQ multiplex PCR, and TCRdb holds only the in-frame ones, with some missing. V and J calls and clone size are given by that table; D and trimming were obtained from the DNA. The sample yields about 370,000 clones, over 75% seen once.

Specimen: PBMCs or T cells enriched from blood (not recorded which). The TCR comes from a man between 18 and 29 years old who had recovered from COVID-19. This rearrangement joins TRBV28 to TRBJ1-1, with 7 positions matching TRBD1. CDR3 amino acids: CASSGGGARSFAFF. The CDR3 DNA reads as TGTGCCAGCAGCGGAGGGGGCGCCCGAAGTTTTGCTTTCTTT.